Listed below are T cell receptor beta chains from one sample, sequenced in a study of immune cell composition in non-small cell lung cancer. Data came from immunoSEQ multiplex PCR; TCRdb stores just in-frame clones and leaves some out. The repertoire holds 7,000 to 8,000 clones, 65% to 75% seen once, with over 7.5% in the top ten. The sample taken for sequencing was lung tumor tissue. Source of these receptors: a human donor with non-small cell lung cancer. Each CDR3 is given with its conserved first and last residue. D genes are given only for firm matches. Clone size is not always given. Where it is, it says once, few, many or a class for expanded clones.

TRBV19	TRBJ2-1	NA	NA	CASSSRRASRDEQFF	TGTGCCAGTAGCAGCAGGCGGGCTAGCCGAGATGAGCAGTTCTTC
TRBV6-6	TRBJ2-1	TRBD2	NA	CASSILAGEGNEQFF	TGTGCCAGCAGTATACTAGCGGGAGAGGGGAATGAGCAGTTCTTC
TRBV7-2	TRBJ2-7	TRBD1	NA	CASSLASDRGRYEQYF	TGTGCCAGCAGCTTAGCTTCTGACAGGGGGCGATACGAGCAGTACTTC
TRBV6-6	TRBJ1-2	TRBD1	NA	CASRQPSGQGYRF	TGTGCCAGCAGGCAACCCTCGGGACAGGGCTACCGGTTT
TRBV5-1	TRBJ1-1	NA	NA	CASSSQGLGTEAFF	TGCGCCAGCAGCTCACAGGGTTTGGGGACTGAAGCTTTCTTT
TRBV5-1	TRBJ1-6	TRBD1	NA	CASRQGQANNSPLHF	TGCGCCAGCAGACAAGGACAGGCCAATAATTCACCCCTCCACTTT
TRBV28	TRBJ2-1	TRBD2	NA	CASIPSGSSSNEQFF	TGTGCCAGCATCCCTAGCGGGAGTAGTTCAAATGAGCAGTTCTTC
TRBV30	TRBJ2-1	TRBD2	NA	CAWSVRASGPLSKFF	TGTGCCTGGAGTGTAAGGGCTAGCGGGCCCTTATCGAAGTTCTTC
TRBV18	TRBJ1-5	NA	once	CASSPGRDRPYSNQPQHF	TGTGCCAGCTCACCAGGGCGAGACAGACCTTATAGCAATCAGCCCCAGCATTTT
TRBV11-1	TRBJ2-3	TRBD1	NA	CASSPRQGFTDTQYF	TGTGCCAGCAGCCCCCGACAGGGATTCACAGATACGCAGTATTTT
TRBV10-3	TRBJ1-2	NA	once	CAISEGGTANYGYTF	TGTGCCATCAGTGAGGGGGGGACCGCTAACTATGGCTACACCTTC
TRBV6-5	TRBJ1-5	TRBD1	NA	CASSYSWRQGNQPQHF	TGTGCCAGCAGTTACTCGTGGAGACAGGGGAATCAGCCCCAGCATTTT
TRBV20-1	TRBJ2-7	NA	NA	CRGGDSYEQYF	TGCAGAGGGGGGGACTCCTACGAGCAGTACTTC
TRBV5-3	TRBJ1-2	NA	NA	CARSPERGRNGYTF	TGTGCCAGAAGCCCCGAGAGAGGGCGGAATGGCTACACCTTC
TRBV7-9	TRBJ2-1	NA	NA	CAVDEQFF	TGTGCCGTCGATGAGCAGTTCTTC
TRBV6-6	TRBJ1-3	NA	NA	CASSAGYGNTIYF	TGTGCCAGCAGTGCAGGGTACGGAAACACCATATATTTT
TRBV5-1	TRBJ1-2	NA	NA	CASRPGDRAGYTF	TGCGCCAGCAGACCGGGGGATCGGGCCGGCTACACCTTC
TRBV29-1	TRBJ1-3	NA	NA	CSVETVRTSSGNTIYF	TGCAGCGTTGAAACGGTCCGAACGAGCTCTGGAAACACCATATATTTT
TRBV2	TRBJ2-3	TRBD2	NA	CASSEGGRGGDTQYF	TGTGCCAGCAGTGAAGGCGGGAGGGGTGGAGATACGCAGTATTTT
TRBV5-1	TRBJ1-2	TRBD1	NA	CASSPGGQGANYGYTF	TGCGCCAGCAGCCCGGGGGGACAGGGGGCAAACTATGGCTACACCTTC
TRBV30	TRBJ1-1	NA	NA	CAWEPLGQYTEAFF	TGTGCCTGGGAACCCTTGGGGCAGTACACTGAAGCTTTCTTT
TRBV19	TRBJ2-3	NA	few	CASSPRGDTQYF	TGTGCCAGTAGCCCTCGCGGGGATACGCAGTATTTT
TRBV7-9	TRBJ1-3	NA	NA	CASSWDTSTIYF	TGTGCCAGCAGCTGGGACACAAGCACCATATATTTT
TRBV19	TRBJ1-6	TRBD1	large	CASSISGTGGSSYNSPLHF	TGTGCCAGTAGTATATCTGGGACAGGGGGGAGCTCCTATAATTCACCCCTCCACTTT
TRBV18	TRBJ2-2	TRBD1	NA	CASPGGWNTGELFF	TGTGCCAGCCCAGGGGGTTGGAACACCGGGGAGCTGTTTTTT
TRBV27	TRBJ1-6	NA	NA	CASSLRDIQNSPLHF	TGTGCCAGCAGTTTAAGGGACATCCAGAATTCACCCCTCCACTTT
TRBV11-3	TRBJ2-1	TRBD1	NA	CASSLVPTGETYNEQFF	TGTGCCAGCAGCTTAGTCCCCACAGGGGAAACCTACAATGAGCAGTTCTTC
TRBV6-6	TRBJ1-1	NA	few	CASKIDSMNTEAFF	TGTGCCAGCAAAATCGACAGCATGAACACTGAAGCTTTCTTT
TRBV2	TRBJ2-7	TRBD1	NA	CASRDGTGDEQYF	TGTGCCAGCAGGGACGGGACAGGGGACGAGCAGTACTTC
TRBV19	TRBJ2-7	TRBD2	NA	CASSIRGDYDEQYF	TGTGCCAGTAGTATACGGGGGGACTACGACGAGCAGTACTTC
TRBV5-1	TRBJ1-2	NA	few	CASSLGNSRDYGYTF	TGCGCCAGCAGTCTCGGGAACAGCCGGGACTATGGCTACACCTTC
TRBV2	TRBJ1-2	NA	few	CASSGGAGYGYTF	TGTGCCAGCAGTGGGGGAGCTGGATATGGCTACACCTTC
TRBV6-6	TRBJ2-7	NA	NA	CASSPDTVYEQYF	TGTGCCAGCAGCCCCGATACGGTATACGAGCAGTACTTC
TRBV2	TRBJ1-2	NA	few	CASSGISTNYGYTF	TGTGCCAGCAGTGGTATCTCTACTAACTATGGCTACACCTTC
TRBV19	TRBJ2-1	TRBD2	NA	CASKREAGNNEQFF	TGTGCCAGTAAAAGGGAAGCGGGAAACAATGAGCAGTTCTTC
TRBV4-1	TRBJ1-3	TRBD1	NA	CASSRTTGAGNTIYF	TGCGCCAGCAGCCGGACTACAGGGGCTGGAAACACCATATATTTT
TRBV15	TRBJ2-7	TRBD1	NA	CATSRTTGATLEQYF	TGTGCCACCAGCAGGACGACAGGGGCAACTCTCGAGCAGTACTTC
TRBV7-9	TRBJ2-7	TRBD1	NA	CASTHRDRDVMYF	TGTGCCAGCACTCACCGGGACAGGGACGTGATGTACTTC
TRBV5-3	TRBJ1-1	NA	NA	CARSWGLGWLLNTEAFF	TGTGCCAGAAGCTGGGGACTGGGATGGCTGTTGAACACTGAAGCTTTCTTT
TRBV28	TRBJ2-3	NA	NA	CASSFGADTDTQYF	TGTGCCAGCAGTTTTGGAGCGGATACAGATACGCAGTATTTT
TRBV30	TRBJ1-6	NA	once	CAWSPPGRIIGGDSPLHF	TGTGCCTGGAGTCCCCCGGGCCGAATTATCGGGGGGGATTCACCCCTCCACTTT
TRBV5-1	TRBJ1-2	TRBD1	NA	CASSPGTGIGYTF	TGCGCCAGCAGCCCAGGGACAGGGATCGGCTACACCTTC
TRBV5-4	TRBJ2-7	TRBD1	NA	CASSLEAGGSYEQYF	TGTGCCAGCAGCTTGGAGGCAGGGGGCTCCTACGAGCAGTACTTC
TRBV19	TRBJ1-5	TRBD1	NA	CASSPVDRGRIGQPQHF	TGTGCCAGTAGTCCCGTCGACAGGGGGCGTATCGGTCAGCCCCAGCATTTT
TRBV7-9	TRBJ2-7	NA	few	CASSRGSNYEQYF	TGTGCCAGCAGTCGCGGGTCCAACTACGAGCAGTACTTC
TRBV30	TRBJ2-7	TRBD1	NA	CAWSVRDSSYEQYF	TGTGCCTGGAGTGTCCGGGACAGCTCCTACGAGCAGTACTTC
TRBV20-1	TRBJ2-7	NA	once	CSARDHYEQYF	TGCAGTGCTAGAGACCACTACGAGCAGTACTTC
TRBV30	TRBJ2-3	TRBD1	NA	CAKGQANTDTQYF	TGTGCCAAGGGACAGGCAAACACAGATACGCAGTATTTT
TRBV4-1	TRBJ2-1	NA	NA	CASSQDPRSPFNNEQFF	TGCGCCAGCAGCCAAGATCCACGGTCTCCCTTTAACAATGAGCAGTTCTTC
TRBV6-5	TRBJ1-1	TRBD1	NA	CASSFYRGIGRTEAFF	TGTGCCAGCAGTTTCTACAGGGGGATAGGGAGGACTGAAGCTTTCTTT
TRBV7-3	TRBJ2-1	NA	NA	CASSFASDNEQFF	TGTGCCAGCAGCTTCGCTAGCGATAATGAGCAGTTCTTC
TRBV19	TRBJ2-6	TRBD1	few	CASKDRGGDSGANVLTF	TGTGCCAGTAAGGACAGGGGAGGTGACTCTGGGGCCAACGTCCTGACTTTC
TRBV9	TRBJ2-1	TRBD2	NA	CASSVAGSGGAGGQFF	TGTGCCAGCAGCGTAGCGGGTAGCGGGGGGGCTGGGGGGCAGTTCTTC
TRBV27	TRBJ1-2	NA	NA	CASSLTGGPGYGYTF	TGTGCCAGCAGTTTAACGGGGGGGCCGGGCTATGGCTACACCTTC
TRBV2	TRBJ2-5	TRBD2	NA	CASSGGTTYQETQYF	TGTGCCAGCAGTGGTGGGACTACCTATCAAGAGACCCAGTACTTC
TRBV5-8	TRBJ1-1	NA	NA	CASSPRSEGTEAFF	TGTGCCAGCAGCCCTAGATCCGAGGGAACTGAAGCTTTCTTT
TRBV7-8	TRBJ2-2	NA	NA	CASSSRIGSGTGELFF	TGTGCCAGCAGCTCTAGGATAGGGTCGGGAACCGGGGAGCTGTTTTTT
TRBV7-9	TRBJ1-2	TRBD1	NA	CASSSWDREVYGYTF	TGTGCCAGCAGCTCCTGGGACAGGGAGGTCTATGGCTACACCTTC